This section outlines one TCR beta chain sequence together with its context. This clonotype was detected ten times or more. The antigen this receptor binds is unknown. No per-base quality is available; no much larger clone lies one base away. The data originate from a study of CD8 T cells in ankylosing spondylitis (dated by TCRdb to about 2017). Describing the broader study: The study profiled T cell receptor beta repertoires in healthy donors and ankylosing spondylitis patients to find disease-linked TCR variants. The whole study cohort included about a hundred healthy donors and 20 to 30 ankylosing spondylitis patients. Samples of peripheral blood were taken, and for ankylosing spondylitis patients, synovial fluid was collected as well.

The germline V gene (reference sequence) sets CDR1 to SEHNR and CDR2 to FQNEAQ. V is clipped by 2 bases and J by 6 bases, and the sequence between their germline boundaries is 11 bases long. The cysteine opens and the phenylalanine closes a CDR3 of 14 amino acids. Only CDR3 DNA remains: 42 bases, in frame from the first base. The full study reports these points: The disease-linked clones were reported to be significantly enriched in matched synovial fluid samples from ankylosing spondylitis patients. Some of the motif variants had been reported before in the synovial fluid and blood of reactive arthritis patients, a finding that suggests common disease-initiation mechanisms. Blood from ankylosing spondylitis patients appeared to be characterized by a TCR beta motif made up of 8 or 9 highly homologous amino acid variants. The disease-linked clones had a CD8+ phenotype and were found at relatively low frequencies in peripheral blood.

The run used an Illumina HiSeq 2500. Quantitative 5'-RACE with molecular barcodes was the method used to prepare the TCR beta libraries. The published analysis was carried out like this. A new computational method, built on a probabilistic model of VDJ rearrangement, was used to identify disease-linked TCR variants. TCRdb took the public reads, trimmed them with fastp at Q25, ran MiXCR for clone calling and kept in-frame beta chains. Rows matching on CDR3 protein sequence are summarized as one entry with the most common DNA and genes. The V and J calls, along with clone size, are taken from TCRdb and not from the paper's own processing. The table for this sample lists about 130,000 distinct CDR3 sequences; 7% of them were counted only once. The ten largest clonotypes hold 10% to 15% of the sample.

The rearrangement combines TRBV7-9 with TRBJ2-1; the D gene assignment is perhaps TRBD1 or TRBD2, with each matching 6 bases. Sample: blood, either unsorted or a sorted T cell fraction (not recorded which). The receptor comes from a male donor with ankylosing spondylitis or in good health (not recorded which). The nucleotide sequence is given as TGTGCCAGCAGCTTAACCCGGGGGCTCAATGAGCAGTTCTTC. The encoded protein is CASSLTRGLNEQFF.